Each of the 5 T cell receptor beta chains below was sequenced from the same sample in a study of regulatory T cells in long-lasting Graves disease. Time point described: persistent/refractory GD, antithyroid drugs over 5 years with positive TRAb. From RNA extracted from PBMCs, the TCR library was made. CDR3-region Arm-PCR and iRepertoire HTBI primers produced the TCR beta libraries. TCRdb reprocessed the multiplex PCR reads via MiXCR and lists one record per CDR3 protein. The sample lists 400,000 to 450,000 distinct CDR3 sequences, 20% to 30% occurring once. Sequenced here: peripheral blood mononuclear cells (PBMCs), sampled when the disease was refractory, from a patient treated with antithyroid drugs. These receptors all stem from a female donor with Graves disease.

CDR3 nucleotides: TGTGCCAGCAACCTCGGGAGGTTAGATCAGCCCCAGCATTTT. Translation: CASNLGRLDQPQHF. This rearrangement joins TRBV7-2 to TRBJ1-5; D not resolved. CDR3 size: 14 residues. V lost 7 bases and J 5 bases, leaving 15 bases between the germline ends. Per the germline V gene, CDR1 is SGHTA and CDR2 is FQGNSA.

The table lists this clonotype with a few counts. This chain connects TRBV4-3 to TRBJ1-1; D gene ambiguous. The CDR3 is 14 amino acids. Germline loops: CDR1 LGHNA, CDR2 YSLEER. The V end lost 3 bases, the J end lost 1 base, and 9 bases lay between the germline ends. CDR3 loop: CASSQNRENTEAFF. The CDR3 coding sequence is TGCGCCAGCAGCCAGAACCGGGAGAACACTGAAGCTTTCTTT.

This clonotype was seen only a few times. Written as DNA, the CDR3 is TGTGCCAGTCAGGGGACAGGGGGAATTACCGCCTACGAGCAGTACTTC. Translation: CASQGTGGITAYEQYF. This chain joins TRBV7-9 and TRBJ2-7; 11 nucleotides align to TRBD1. Looked up from germline, CDR1 is SEHNR and CDR2 is FQNEAQ (reference sequence). V shed 9 bases and J 2 bases; nucleotides not matched to a gene: 12. The CDR3 is made up of 16 amino acids.

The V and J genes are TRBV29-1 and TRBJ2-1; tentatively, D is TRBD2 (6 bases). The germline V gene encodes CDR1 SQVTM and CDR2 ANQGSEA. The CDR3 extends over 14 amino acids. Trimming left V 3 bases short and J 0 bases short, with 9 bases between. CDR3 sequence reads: CSVEEGFSYNEQFF. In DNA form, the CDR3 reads TGCAGCGTTGAGGAGGGATTCTCCTACAATGAGCAGTTCTTC.

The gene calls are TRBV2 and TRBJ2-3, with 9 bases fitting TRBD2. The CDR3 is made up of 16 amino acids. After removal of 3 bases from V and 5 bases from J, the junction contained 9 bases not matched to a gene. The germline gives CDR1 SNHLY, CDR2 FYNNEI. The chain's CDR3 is CASSDEEGLARDTQYF. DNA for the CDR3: TGTGCCAGCAGTGATGAAGAGGGACTAGCTAGAGATACGCAGTATTTT.